These 9 T cell receptor beta chains share one sample of origin, sequenced in a study of blood T cell repertoires in COVID-19 (dated by TCRdb to about 2020). To prepare the library, the immunoSEQ multiplex PCR assay was applied. Entries here come from immuneACCESS through TCRdb and include only in-frame sequences with V and J called. Some clones fail to appear in such tables; in the studies checked, an unresolved V gene covers under half of the shortfall, and the cause of the remainder is unknown. For this sample the table gives about 75,000 clones, of which approximately 87% were detected only once. The top ten clones comprise around 2.6% of the sample. Sequenced input: peripheral blood. The receptor source for this set is a human donor in a cohort sampled during active COVID-19.

In DNA, the CDR3 is TGTGCCAGTAGGCCGGGACAGAATATTCCTGGAAACACCATATATTTT. It yields the protein CASRPGQNIPGNTIYF. The chain is built from TRBV19 and TRBJ1-3; 7 positions match TRBD1. The J segment lost 2 bases and the V segment lost 6 bases, leaving 10 bases of the junction unmatched. This CDR3 has 16 residues. Germline V gene data show CDR1 as LNHDA and CDR2 as SQIVND (reference sequence).

The rearrangement joins TRBV4-1 to TRBJ2-5; D gene uncertain. This CDR3 comprises 15 residues. The ends were cut back, 0 bases at V and 1 base at J, with 9 bases in the middle. CDR1 is MGHRA and CDR2 is YSYEKL in the germline V gene. This chain's CDR3 is CASSQEITAQETQYF. In nucleotides, the CDR3 is TGCGCCAGCAGCCAAGAAATAACTGCCCAAGAGACCCAGTACTTC.

The J gene is TRBJ2-1, the V gene TRBV7-9, with D hard to call. V was pared by 5 bases and J by 4 bases, with 6 bases between. Germline V gene sequence: CDR1 SEHNR, CDR2 FQNEAQ (reference sequence). The CDR3 length is 12 residues. The CDR3 region is CASSDQYNEQFF. For the CDR3, the DNA is TGTGCCAGCAGCGATCAGTACAATGAGCAGTTCTTC.

On this clone: A read error may produce the germline difference seen at one junction end. V gene TRBV7-2 combines with J gene TRBJ2-1; the D is unclear. There are 12 residues in the CDR3. The V gene's germline CDR1 is SGHTA and CDR2 FQGNSA. The CDR3 DNA sequence: TGTGCCAGTAGCTTGTCAGACAATGAGCAGTTCTTC. Its translation: CASSLSDNEQFF.

This clone was counted a single time. V and J are TRBV7-8 and TRBJ2-2; 15 bases fit TRBD2. The length of the CDR3 is 20 residues. In germline, CDR1 is SGHVS, CDR2 FQNEAQ. After removal of 3 bases from V and 3 bases from J, the junction contained 11 bases not matched to a gene. The CDR3 loop is CASSFRTSGRVVGDTGELFF. CDR3 bases: TGTGCCAGCAGCTTTCGGACTAGCGGGAGGGTTGTAGGGGACACCGGGGAGCTGTTTTTT.

The chain employs TRBV6-5 and TRBJ1-4, with unresolved D. The ends were cut back, 2 bases at V and 8 bases at J, with 9 bases in the middle. Germline CDR1 and CDR2: MNHEY and SVGAGI. This CDR3 comprises 13 residues. The CDR3 DNA follows: TGTGCCAGCAGTTACCAGGCCAGGGAAAAACTGTTTTTT. It encodes CASSYQAREKLFF.

The chain has TRBV18 and TRBJ2-2, with D unresolved. The ends were cut back, 1 base at V and 2 bases at J, with 8 bases in the middle. In germline, CDR1 is KGHSH, CDR2 LQKENI. The CDR3 has 15 residues. In nucleotides, the CDR3 is TGTGCCAGCTCACCACTGCGCCTAAACACCGGGGAGCTGTTTTTT. It specifies CASSPLRLNTGELFF.

This clone was recorded once. J is TRBJ1-1 and V is TRBV4-2, with D unresolved. Germline-derived CDR1 and CDR2 are LGHNA and YNFKEQ. The CDR3 covers 15 residues. V was pared by 0 bases and J by 6 bases, with 14 bases between. CDR3 bases: TGTGCCAGCAGCCAAGATTATGGTGCGGGGTCTGAAGCTTTCTTT. This sequence encodes CASSQDYGAGSEAFF.

The chain has TRBV18 and TRBJ1-2; D perhaps matches TRBD1 (5 bases). This CDR3 region has 15 residues. Germline V gene lookup returns CDR1 KGHSH and CDR2 LQKENI. Trimming pared 5 bases from V and 7 bases from J, leaving 20 bases between. The CDR3 protein is CASSFGRARVSGYTF. The CDR3 region has the DNA TGTGCCAGCTCATTCGGCAGGGCTAGGGTCTCTGGCTACACCTTC.